This T cell receptor beta chain was sequenced during a study of breast tumors, draining lymph nodes, adjacent tissues. Study conclusions and caveats: The data were judged consistent with most tumor T cells coming from lymph node and expanding in tumor. Luminal-like breast cancer showed significantly greater tumor-nontumor repertoire similarity than basal-like breast cancer did. Data only fit, rather than demonstrated, lymph node origin of most tumor T cells. Tumors had less TCR diversity than lymph nodes, more than nontumor tissue.

TCRdb reprocessed the multiplex PCR reads via MiXCR and lists one record per CDR3 protein. This table holds approximately 130,000 distinct CDR3 sequences, 21% found once. The lymph nodes were axillary draining lymph nodes from breast cancer patients. V gave up 8 bases and J gave up 8 bases; unmatched junction bases: 15. CDR3 length: 15 amino acids. The V gene's germline CDR1 is LNHDA and CDR2 SQIVND (reference sequence). This clonotype was recorded many times. Antigen: not known. Sequenced sample: axillary lymph node tissue. The sequence was obtained from a female donor with breast cancer. Some clones in this sample may be carry-over from other donors' samples. The chain has TRBV19 and TRBJ2-1, with 7 nucleotides matching TRBD1. The CDR3 region is CASSATSQGKDEQFF. CDR3 coding DNA: TGTGCCAGTTCGGCGACTTCACAGGGGAAGGATGAGCAGTTCTTC.